The clone carrying this TCR beta chain was seen more than once but under ten times. Its cognate antigen is unknown. Donors were nominally healthy when sampled, though unrecorded immune exposures were likely. PCR used 60 Vbeta primers and 13 Jbeta primers. Sequencing used immunoSEQ multiplex PCR; TCRdb keeps in-frame clones, though not all of them. The data hold some 90,000 clones, with 76% observed a single time. CDR1 and CDR2 from the germline V gene are KGHSH and LQKENI. There are 15 residues in the CDR3. The trim removed 1 base at V and 6 bases at J, leaving 9 bases unmatched. The sample belongs to a study of cytomegalovirus exposure and HLA in healthy donors. Study at large: HLA-typed donors were the source of about 85 million unique TCRs held in an early data release. Study-level findings and limits: Earlier analysis yielded a pattern in which most TCR beta V segments were productive about 87% or about 30% of the time.

This TCR came from a man aged 40-50 years in good health and CMV-seronegative. Sample: PBMCs. The genes are TRBV18 and TRBJ2-7; 7 nucleotides agree with TRBD1. In DNA form, the CDR3 reads TGTGCCAGCTCACCACGAACAGGGGAGTTCGTCGAGCAGTACTTC. It codes for CASSPRTGEFVEQYF.